The source of this TCR beta chain is a study of T cells in Graves' hyperthyroidism and ophthalmopathy. The wider study: Peripheral blood draws took place at initial diagnosis, ahead of any treatment. Study-level results: Ophthalmopathy could be told apart from stable hyperthyroidism with a 13 V-J model.

Trimming cost V 6 bases and J 11 bases, with 17 bases left between them. Germline CDR1 MNHNS, CDR2 SASEGT. The CDR3 runs 14 residues. TCR beta CDR3 sequences were amplified from RNA transcripts. With the HTBI primer set, the TCR CDR3 went through a first round of RT-PCR. TCRdb re-analysed the multiplex PCR reads in MiXCR, keeping a single row per CDR3 protein. The table has 300,000 to 350,000 distinct CDR3 sequences, roughly a fifth seen once; the top ten hold around 45%. Across 18 months, stable Graves' hyperthyroidism was marked by no progression to ophthalmopathy. Note on this clonotype: Antigen unknown.

The specimen sequenced was blood. This clonotype was sampled from a woman aged 50 to 60 with Graves' hyperthyroidism. The chain has TRBV6-1 and TRBJ2-6; no clear D gene. The CDR3 region is CASSPVWPPDVLTF. In nucleotides, the CDR3 is TGTGCCAGCAGCCCCGTGTGGCCACCTGACGTCCTGACTTTC.